This T cell receptor (beta chain) was captured by sequencing in a study of blood T cell repertoires in COVID-19. About the research overall: Spain, Italy and the United States supplied samples that represented acute and convalescent COVID-19.

Per the original data handling: Nucleated cell number was recorded as an estimate derived from reference gene primer amplification. The repertoire was sequenced with immunoSEQ multiplex PCR; TCRdb's copy has only in-frame clones and lacks some. V, J and clone size are taken as reported in that table, and D and trimming were inferred from the DNA itself. This table has 15,000 or so clones, 85% to 95% appearing once. Germline CDR1 is SEHNR and CDR2 is FQNEAQ (reference sequence). The CDR3 totals 15 residues. V shed 5 bases and J 2 bases; nucleotides not matched to a gene: 7. This sequence joins TRBV7-9 and TRBJ2-7; 9 nucleotides align to TRBD1. This TCR was sampled from a human donor with active COVID-19. The donor label of this sample is uncertain. Material for sequencing was peripheral blood. CDR3 sequence reads: CASSAGTGIPYEQYF. The CDR3 coding sequence is TGTGCCAGCAGCGCCGGGACAGGGATCCCCTACGAGCAGTACTTC. The entire variable domain, with the rest obtained from reference TRBV7-9 and TRBJ2-7, is as follows: DTGVSQNPRHKITKRGQNVTFRCDPISEHNRLYWYRQTLGQGPEFLTYFQNEAQLEKSRLLSDRFSAERPKGSFSTLEIQRTEQGDSAMYLCASSAGTGIPYEQYFGPGTRLTVT.